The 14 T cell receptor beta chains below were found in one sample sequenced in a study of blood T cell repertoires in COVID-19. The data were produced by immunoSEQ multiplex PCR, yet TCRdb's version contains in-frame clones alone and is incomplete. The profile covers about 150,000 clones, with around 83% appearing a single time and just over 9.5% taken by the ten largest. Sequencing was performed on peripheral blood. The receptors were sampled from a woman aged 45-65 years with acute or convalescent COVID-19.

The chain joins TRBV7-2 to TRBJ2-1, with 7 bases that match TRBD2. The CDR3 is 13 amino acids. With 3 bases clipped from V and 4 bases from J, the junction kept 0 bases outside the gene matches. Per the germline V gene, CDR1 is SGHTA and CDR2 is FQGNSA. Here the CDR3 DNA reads TGTGCCAGCAGCTTGGGACTATACAATGAGCAGTTCTTC. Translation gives CASSLGLYNEQFF. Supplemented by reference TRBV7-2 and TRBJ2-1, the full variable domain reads GAGVSQSPSNKVTEKGKDVELRCDPISGHTALYWYRQSLGQGLEFLIYFQGNSAPDKSGLPSDRFSAERTGGSVSTLTIQRTQQEDSAVYLCASSLGLYNEQFFGPGTRLTVL.

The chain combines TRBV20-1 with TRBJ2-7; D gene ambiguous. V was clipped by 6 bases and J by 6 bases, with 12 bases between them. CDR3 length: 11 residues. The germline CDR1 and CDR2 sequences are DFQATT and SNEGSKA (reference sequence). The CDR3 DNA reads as TGCAGTGCCACAGAGTTCTCCGAGCAGTACTTC. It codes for CSATEFSEQYF.

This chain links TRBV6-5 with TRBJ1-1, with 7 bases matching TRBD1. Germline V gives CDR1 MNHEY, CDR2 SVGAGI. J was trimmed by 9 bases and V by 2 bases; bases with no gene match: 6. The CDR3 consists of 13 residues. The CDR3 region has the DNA TGTGCCAGCAGTTACCAGACAGGGTCCCAAGCTTTCTTT. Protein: CASSYQTGSQAFF.

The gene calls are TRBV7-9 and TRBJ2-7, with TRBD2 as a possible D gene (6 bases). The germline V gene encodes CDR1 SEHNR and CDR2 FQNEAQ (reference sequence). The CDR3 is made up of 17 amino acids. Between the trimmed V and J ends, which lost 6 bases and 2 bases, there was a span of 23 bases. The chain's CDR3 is CASSPRGQSLSPYEQYF. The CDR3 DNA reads TGTGCCAGCAGTCCGCGGGGCCAGTCCCTGTCTCCCTACGAGCAGTACTTC.

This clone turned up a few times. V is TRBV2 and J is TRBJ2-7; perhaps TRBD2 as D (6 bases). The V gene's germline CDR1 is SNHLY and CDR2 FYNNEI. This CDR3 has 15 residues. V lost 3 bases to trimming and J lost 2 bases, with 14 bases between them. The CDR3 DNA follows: TGTGCCAGCAGTGAGAATCCTAGCGCCGCCTACGAGCAGTACTTC. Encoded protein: CASSENPSAAYEQYF. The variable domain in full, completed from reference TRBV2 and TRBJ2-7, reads EPEVTQTPSHQVTQMGQEVILRCVPISNHLYFYWYRQILGQKVEFLVSFYNNEISEKSEIFDDQFSVERPDGSNFTLKIRSTKLEDSAMYFCASSENPSAAYEQYFGPGTRLTVT.

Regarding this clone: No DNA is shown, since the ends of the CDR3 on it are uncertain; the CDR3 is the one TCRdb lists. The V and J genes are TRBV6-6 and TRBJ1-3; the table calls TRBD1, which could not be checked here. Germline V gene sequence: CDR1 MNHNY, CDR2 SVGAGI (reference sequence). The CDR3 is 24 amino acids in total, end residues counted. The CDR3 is CASSLPRDITLETPYILGGETIYF.

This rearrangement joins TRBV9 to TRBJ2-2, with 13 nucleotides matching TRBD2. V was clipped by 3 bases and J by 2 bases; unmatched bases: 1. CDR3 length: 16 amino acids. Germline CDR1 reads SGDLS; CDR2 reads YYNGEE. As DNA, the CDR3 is TGTGCCAGCAGCGGGGGACTAGCGGGAAACACCGGGGAGCTGTTTTTT. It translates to CASSGGLAGNTGELFF. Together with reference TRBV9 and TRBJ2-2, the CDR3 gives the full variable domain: DSGVTQTPKHLITATGQRVTLRCSPRSGDLSVYWYQQSLDQGLQFLIQYYNGEERAKGNILERFSAQQFPDLHSELNLSSLELGDSALYFCASSGGLAGNTGELFFGEGSRLTVL.

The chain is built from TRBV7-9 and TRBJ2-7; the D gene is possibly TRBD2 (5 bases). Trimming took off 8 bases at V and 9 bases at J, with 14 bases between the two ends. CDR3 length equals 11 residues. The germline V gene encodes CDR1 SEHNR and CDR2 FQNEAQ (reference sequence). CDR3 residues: CASGNGGWQYF. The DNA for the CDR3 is TGTGCCAGCGGCAATGGAGGTTGGCAGTACTTC.

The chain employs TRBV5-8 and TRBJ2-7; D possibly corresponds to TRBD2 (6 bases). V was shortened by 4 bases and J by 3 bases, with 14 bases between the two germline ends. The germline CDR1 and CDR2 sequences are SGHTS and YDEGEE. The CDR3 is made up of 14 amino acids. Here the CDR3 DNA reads TGTGCCAGCAGCGGCAGTCGGGGGAACTACGAGCAGTACTTC. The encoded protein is CASSGSRGNYEQYF.

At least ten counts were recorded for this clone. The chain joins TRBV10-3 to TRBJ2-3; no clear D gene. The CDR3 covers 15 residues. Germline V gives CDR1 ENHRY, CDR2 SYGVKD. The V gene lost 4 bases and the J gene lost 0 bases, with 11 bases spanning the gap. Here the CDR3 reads CAISAPEYSTDTQYF. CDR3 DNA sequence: TGTGCCATCAGTGCCCCGGAGTATAGCACAGATACGCAGTATTTT.

The CDR3 DNA is TGTGCCAGCAGGGCCGGGACTGGGCTTATAACTAATGAAAAACTGTTTTTT. It translates to CASRAGTGLITNEKLFF. This chain uses TRBV2 with TRBJ1-4; a possible D gene is TRBD1 (5 bases). The germline gives CDR1 SNHLY, CDR2 FYNNEI. Trimming took off 6 bases at V and 1 base at J, with 18 bases between the two ends. The CDR3 runs 17 residues. Full variable domain (rest looked up from reference TRBV2 and TRBJ1-4): EPEVTQTPSHQVTQMGQEVILRCVPISNHLYFYWYRQILGQKVEFLVSFYNNEISEKSEIFDDQFSVERPDGSNFTLKIRSTKLEDSAMYFCASRAGTGLITNEKLFFGSGTQLSVL.

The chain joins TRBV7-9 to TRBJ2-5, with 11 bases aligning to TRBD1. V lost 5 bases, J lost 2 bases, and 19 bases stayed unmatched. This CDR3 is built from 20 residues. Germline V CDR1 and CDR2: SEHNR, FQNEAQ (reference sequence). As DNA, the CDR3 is TGTGCCAGCAGCACCCCCATCAAGGGAGGGGGGACAGGGGGACAAGAGACCCAGTACTTC. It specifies CASSTPIKGGGTGGQETQYF.

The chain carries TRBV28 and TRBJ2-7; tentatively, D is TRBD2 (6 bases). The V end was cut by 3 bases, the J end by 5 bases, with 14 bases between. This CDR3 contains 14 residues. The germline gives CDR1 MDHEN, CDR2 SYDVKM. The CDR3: CASSLVAGRNEQYF. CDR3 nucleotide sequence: TGTGCCAGCAGTTTGGTGGCGGGGCGGAACGAGCAGTACTTC.

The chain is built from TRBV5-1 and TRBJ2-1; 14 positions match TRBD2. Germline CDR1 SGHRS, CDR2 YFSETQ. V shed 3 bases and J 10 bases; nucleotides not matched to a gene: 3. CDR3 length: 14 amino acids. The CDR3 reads CASSSGLAGGEQFF. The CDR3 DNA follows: TGCGCCAGCAGCTCCGGACTAGCGGGGGGCGAGCAGTTCTTC.